These 17 T cell receptor beta chains came from one sample sequenced in a study of tumor-infiltrating lymphocytes in primary liver carcinoma (dated by TCRdb to 2017 to 2019). Blood RNA was extracted from unsorted whole blood with TRIzol reagent; germline DNA came from the DNeasy Blood & Tissue kit. The run used an Illumina HiSeq 2500. A constant-region primer and ProtoScript II reverse transcriptase were used to reverse-transcribe TCRbeta-specific cDNA from 500 ng total RNA. Three nested multiplex PCR rounds, following a slightly modified ARM-PCR procedure, were used to build the TCRbeta libraries. Each of the first two PCR rounds ran for about 10 cycles and used multiplex TRBV1-TRBV30 forward primers together with a Cbeta reverse primer. TCRdb cleaned the public reads at Q25 with fastp, built clones with MiXCR and kept in-frame beta chains. Here each entry gathers all rows of one CDR3 protein and keeps the most common genes and DNA. For this sample there are some 320,000 distinct CDR3 sequences; about 60% appear just once. The leading ten clones occupy more than 8.5% of the sample.

Sequenced sample: peripheral blood. The receptor set was obtained from a middle-aged man with primary liver carcinoma and hepatitis B virus infection.

This clonotype was picked up one time. One base away lies a much larger clone, so this may be a sequencing read error. The V and J genes are TRBV10-3 and TRBJ2-5, with 7 bases fitting TRBD1. Germline lookup yields CDR1 ENHRY and CDR2 SYGVKD. V lost 11 bases, J lost 2 bases, and 14 bases stayed unmatched. This CDR3 is 15 amino acids long. The CDR3 sequence is CASRGQVGSQETQYF. The CDR3 coding sequence is TGTGCCTCCAGAGGACAGGTGGGATCTCAAGAGACCCAGTACTTC.

Comments on this clonotype: A much bigger clone sits one base away, suggesting this may be a read error. This rearrangement joins TRBV6-2 or TRBV6-3 to TRBJ2-1, with a tentative D call TRBD1 (5 bases). This CDR3 region has 15 residues. The germline V gene has CDR1 MNHEY and CDR2 SVGEGT. CDR3 nucleotides: TGTGCCAGCAGTTACGGGCAGGGTCAATACAATGAGCAGCTCTTC. This translates into CASSYGQGQYNEQLF.

Details on this clonotype: With a much larger clone just one base away, this may be a read error. V gene TRBV6-2 or TRBV6-3 combines with J gene TRBJ2-3; D not certain. The CDR3 totals 14 residues. Per the germline V gene, CDR1 is MNHEY and CDR2 is SVGEGT. CDR3 DNA sequence: TGTGTCAGCAATCACAGAACTAGCACAGATACGCAGTATTTT. Its protein product is CVSNHRTSTDTQYF.

This clonotype was found many times. This sequence joins TRBV6-5 and TRBJ2-3; D remains ambiguous. CDR3 length equals 13 residues. Germline loops: CDR1 MNHEY, CDR2 SVGAGI. Trimming removed 6 bases at V and 4 bases at J, with 11 bases between. Here the CDR3 reads CASSPLGPDTQYF. Here the CDR3 DNA reads TGTGCCAGCAGCCCCTTGGGTCCAGATACGCAGTATTTT.

To note about this clonotype: It may be a read error: a sequence one base away is much more abundant. The chain employs TRBV4-2 and TRBJ2-1; D is perhaps TRBD1 or TRBD2 (5 bases each). CDR1 is LGHNA, CDR2 YNFKEQ, per germline. This CDR3 has 16 amino acids. The CDR3 is CASSQDGGGTNNEQSF. Written as DNA, the CDR3 is TGTGCCAGCAGCCAAGATGGTGGTGGGACCAACAATGAGCAGTCCTTC.

This clonotype was seen only once. A much larger clone differs by one base, so this may be a read error. The chain is built from TRBV6-5 and TRBJ2-3, with 8 bases identical to TRBD2. CDR3 length equals 13 residues. With V trimmed by 11 bases and J by 5 bases, 9 bases remained unmatched. Germline V lookup: CDR1 MNHEY, CDR2 SVGAGI. CDR3 protein: CAGIQAGEDTQYF. CDR3 nucleotides: TGTGCCGGCATTCAAGCGGGAGAAGATACGCAGTATTTT.

The J gene is TRBJ2-2, the V gene TRBV2; D ambiguous. This CDR3 region has 13 residues. Deletions cut 10 bases from V and 3 bases from J, with 12 bases between. The germline CDR1 and CDR2 sequences are SNHLY and FYNNEI. As DNA, the CDR3 is TGTGCCAATGGTCTTGGGGACACCGGGGAGCTGTTTTTT. It is translated as CANGLGDTGELFF.

This clonotype was seen many times. This may arise from a read error, as a much more abundant clone is one base away. The chain employs TRBV11-2 and TRBJ1-1, with D hard to call. V was pared by 0 bases and J by 7 bases, with 12 bases between. Germline values: CDR1 SGHAT, CDR2 FQNNGV. This CDR3 contains 14 residues. In DNA form, the CDR3 reads TGTGCCAGCAGCTTAGATCAGAGCGTCAGTGAAGCTTTCTTT. Amino acid sequence: CASSLDQSVSEAFF.

To note about this clonotype: A clone one base away is much larger, so this may be a read error. This sequence joins TRBV6-5 and TRBJ2-7, with a tentative D call TRBD2 (6 bases). The CDR3 is made up of 10 amino acids. Germline V gives CDR1 MNHEY, CDR2 SVGAGI. This CDR3 reads CVSGHYEQYF. Written as DNA, the CDR3 is TGTGTCAGCGGGCACTACGAGCAGTACTTC.

This clonotype turned up a few times. The chain joins TRBV7-9 to TRBJ2-5; D not certain. V lost 5 bases, J lost 0 bases, and 4 bases lay in between. CDR1 and CDR2 (germline): SEHNR, FQNEAQ (reference sequence). The CDR3 extends over 12 amino acids. The CDR3 bases are TGTGCCAGCAGCAATTACCAAGAGACCCAGTACTTC. Residues: CASSNYQETQYF.

Remarks on this clonotype: Given a much more abundant clone one base away, this may be a read error. The chain recombines TRBV12-3 or TRBV12-4 with TRBJ2-7; 11 nucleotides align to TRBD2. The ends lost 6 bases at V and 6 bases at J; junction bases unmatched: 13. CDR3 length equals 16 residues. CDR3 sequence: CASSLSLAGANSEQYF. In DNA, the CDR3 is TGTGCCAGCAGCCTATCACTAGCGGGAGCGAACTCCGAGCAGTACTTC.

Worth noting for this clonotype: A much larger clonotype is one base distant, so this may be a read error. V usage is TRBV10-3 and J usage is TRBJ1-5; 9 bases match TRBD1. CDR3 length: 16 residues. CDR1 and CDR2 (germline): ENHRY, SYGVKD. This CDR3 is CAISRDRESGNQPRHF. The CDR3 bases are TGTGCCATCAGCCGGGACAGGGAATCGGGGAATCAGCCCCGGCATTTT.

This chain links TRBV24-1 with TRBJ1-5; no clear D gene. Trimming removed 3 bases from V and 4 bases from J, with 3 bases in between. CDR1 and CDR2 (germline): KGHDR, SFDVKD. The CDR3 sequence is 12 residues long. The CDR3 loop reads CATSDQNQPQHF. The DNA for the CDR3 is TGTGCCACCAGTGATCAGAATCAGCCCCAGCATTTT.

Points on this clonotype: A read error may explain this, as a much larger clone is one base away. This sequence joins TRBV10-2 and TRBJ2-3, with TRBD2 matching over 10 bases. Looked up from germline, CDR1 is WSHSY and CDR2 is SAAADI. The V gene end was trimmed by 3 bases and the J gene end by 4 bases; junction bases not matched to a gene: 7. CDR3 length: 16 amino acids. The CDR3 DNA reads as TGCGCCAGCAGTGATCTACTAGCGGGAACGGCAGATACGCAGTATTTT. This sequence encodes CASSDLLAGTADTQYF.

At least ten counts were recorded for this clonotype. The V and J genes are TRBV6-1 and TRBJ1-2; a possible D gene is TRBD1 (5 bases). CDR1 is MNHNS, CDR2 SASEGT, per germline. The V gene lost 7 bases and the J gene lost 2 bases, with 8 bases spanning the gap. This CDR3 spans 12 amino acids. The CDR3 region has the DNA TGTGCCAGCATGTGGGGGAACTATGGCTACACCTTC. Its protein is CASMWGNYGYTF.

Remarks on this clonotype: A much more abundant neighbour one base away suggests this may be a read error. The chain employs TRBV6-5 and TRBJ1-2, with TRBD1 as a possible D gene (5 bases). Germline CDR1 MNHEY, CDR2 SVGAGI. This CDR3 is 14 amino acids long. CDR3 sequence (DNA): TGTGCCGGCAGACCCGGGACGGCTGAGTTGGGCTACACCTTC. Translating gives CAGRPGTAELGYTF.

Note on this clonotype: A junction boundary mismatches the germline segment, possibly from a read error. This chain's CDR3 is CASSLGETGELFF. The CDR3 DNA follows: TGTGCCAGTAGCTTGGGGGAAACCGGGGAGCTGTTTTTT. The rearrangement links TRBV11-1 to TRBJ2-2, with D possibly called TRBD1 or TRBD2 (5 bases each). This CDR3 is built from 13 residues. Germline-derived CDR1 and CDR2 are SGHAT and FQDESV (reference sequence).